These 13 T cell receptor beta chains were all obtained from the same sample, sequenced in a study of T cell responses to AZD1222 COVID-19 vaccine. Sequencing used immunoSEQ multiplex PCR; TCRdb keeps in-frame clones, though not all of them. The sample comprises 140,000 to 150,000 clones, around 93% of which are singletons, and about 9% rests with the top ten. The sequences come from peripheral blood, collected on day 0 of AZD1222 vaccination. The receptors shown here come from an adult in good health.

In nucleotides, the CDR3 is TGTGCCAGCAGCCCGGGGCTAGGGGGGTACTACACCTTC. Residues: CASSPGLGGYYTF. The chain uses TRBV27 and TRBJ1-2, with a weak D call TRBD1 (6 bases). The CDR3 is made up of 13 amino acids. Trimming took off 6 bases at V and 10 bases at J, with 18 bases between the two ends. In germline, CDR1 is MNHEY, CDR2 SMNVEV (reference sequence).

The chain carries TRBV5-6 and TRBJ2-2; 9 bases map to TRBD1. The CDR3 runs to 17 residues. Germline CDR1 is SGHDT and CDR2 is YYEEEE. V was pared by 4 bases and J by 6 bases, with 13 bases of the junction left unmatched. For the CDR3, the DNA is TGTGCCAGCAGCCTTCCGGGACAGGGATTGGGGGCCGGGGAGCTGTTTTTT. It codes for CASSLPGQGLGAGELFF.

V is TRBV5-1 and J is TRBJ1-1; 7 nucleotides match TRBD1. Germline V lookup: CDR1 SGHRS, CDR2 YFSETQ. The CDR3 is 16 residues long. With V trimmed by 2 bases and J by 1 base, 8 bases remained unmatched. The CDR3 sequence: CASSLQTGSENTEAFF. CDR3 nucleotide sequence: TGCGCCAGCAGCTTACAGACAGGGTCCGAGAACACTGAAGCTTTCTTT.

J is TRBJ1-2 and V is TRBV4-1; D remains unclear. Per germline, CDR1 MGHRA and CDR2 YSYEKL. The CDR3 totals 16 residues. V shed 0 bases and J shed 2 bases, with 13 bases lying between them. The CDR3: CASSQDLGPANYGYTF. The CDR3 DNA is TGCGCCAGCAGCCAAGATCTCGGACCGGCCAACTATGGCTACACCTTC.

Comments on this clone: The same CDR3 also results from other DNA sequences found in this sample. The CDR3 coding sequence is TGTGCCAGCAGCTCTCAGGGGAACACTGAAGCTTTCTTT. Translation gives CASSSQGNTEAFF. This chain links TRBV7-3 with TRBJ1-1; D might be TRBD1 (5 bases). V lost 4 bases and J lost 1, with 7 bases in between. The CDR3 consists of 13 residues. Germline V gives CDR1 SGHTA, CDR2 FQGTGA.

The CDR3 coding sequence is TGTGCCAGCAGCTTAATGGTACCAACAACTAATGAAAAACTGTTTTTT. Its protein is CASSLMVPTTNEKLFF. The genes are TRBV7-8 and TRBJ1-4; D not certain. V dropped 2 bases and J dropped 0 bases, with 10 bases sitting between them. The CDR3 runs to 16 residues. Looked up from germline, CDR1 is SGHVS and CDR2 is FQNEAQ.

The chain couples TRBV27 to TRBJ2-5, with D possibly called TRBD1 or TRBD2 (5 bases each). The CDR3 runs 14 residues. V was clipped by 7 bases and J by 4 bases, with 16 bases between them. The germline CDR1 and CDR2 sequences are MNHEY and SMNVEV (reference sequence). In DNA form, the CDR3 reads TGTGCCAGCAATAGACCGGGGACGGGAGAGACCCAGTACTTC. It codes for CASNRPGTGETQYF.

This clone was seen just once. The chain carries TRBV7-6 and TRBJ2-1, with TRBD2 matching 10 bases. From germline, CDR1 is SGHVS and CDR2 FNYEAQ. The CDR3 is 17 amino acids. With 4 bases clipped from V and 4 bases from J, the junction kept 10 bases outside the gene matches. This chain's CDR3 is CASSSRRASGSYNEQFF. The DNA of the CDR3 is TGTGCCAGCAGCTCCCGCCGGGCTAGCGGGAGTTACAATGAGCAGTTCTTC. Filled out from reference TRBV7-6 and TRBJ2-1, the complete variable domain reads GAGVSQSPRYKVTKRGQDVALRCDPISGHVSLYWYRQALGQGPEFLTYFNYEAQQDKSGLPNDRFSAERPEGSISTLTIQRTEQRDSAMYRCASSSRRASGSYNEQFFGPGTRLTVL.

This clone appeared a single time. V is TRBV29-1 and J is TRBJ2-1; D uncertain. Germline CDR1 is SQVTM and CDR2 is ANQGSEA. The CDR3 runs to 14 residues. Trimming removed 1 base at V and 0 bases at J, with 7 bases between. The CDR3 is CSVEGRNSYNEQFF. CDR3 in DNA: TGCAGCGTTGAAGGGAGAAACTCCTACAATGAGCAGTTCTTC.

The CDR3 DNA is TGTGCCAGCAGTGAAGAGCCGGTAGGGGCCCAGCATTTT. Residues: CASSEEPVGAQHF. The chain couples TRBV6-1 to TRBJ1-5; TRBD1 is a possible D gene (5 bases). V lost 1 base and J 11 bases, leaving 12 bases between the germline ends. The CDR3 consists of 13 residues. CDR1 is MNHNS and CDR2 is SASEGT in the germline V gene.

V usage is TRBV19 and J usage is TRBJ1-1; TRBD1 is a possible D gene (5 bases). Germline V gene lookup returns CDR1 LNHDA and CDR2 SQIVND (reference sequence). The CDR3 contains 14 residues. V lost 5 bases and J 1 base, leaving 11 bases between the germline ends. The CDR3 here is CASSPRVGNTEAFF. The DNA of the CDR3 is TGTGCCAGTAGTCCCAGGGTGGGGAACACTGAAGCTTTCTTT.

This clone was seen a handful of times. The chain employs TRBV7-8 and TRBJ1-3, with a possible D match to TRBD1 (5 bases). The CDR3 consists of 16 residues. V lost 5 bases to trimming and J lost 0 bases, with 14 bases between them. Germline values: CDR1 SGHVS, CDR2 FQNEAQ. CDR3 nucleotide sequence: TGTGCCAGCAGCCTCAGGTCCGGGGGCTCTGGAAACACCATATATTTT. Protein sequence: CASSLRSGGSGNTIYF.

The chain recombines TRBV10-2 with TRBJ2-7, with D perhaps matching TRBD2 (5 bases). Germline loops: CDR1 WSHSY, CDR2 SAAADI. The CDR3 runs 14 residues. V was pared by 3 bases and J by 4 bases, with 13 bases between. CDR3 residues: CASSERWESYEQYF. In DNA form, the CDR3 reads TGCGCCAGCAGTGAACGGTGGGAGTCTTACGAGCAGTACTTC.